A single sample is the source of the 27 T cell receptor beta chains below, sequenced in a study of T cell responses to AZD1222 COVID-19 vaccine. This table comes from immunoSEQ multiplex PCR, and its TCRdb copy is limited to in-frame clones, with some not included. Of some 140,000 clones listed, under 95% are singletons. Source: peripheral blood, taken on day 0 of AZD1222 vaccination. The receptors were gathered from an adult in good health.

The V and J genes are TRBV4-1 and TRBJ2-7, with 11 bases lining up with TRBD2. This CDR3 spans 16 amino acids. Germline V gene sequence: CDR1 MGHRA, CDR2 YSYEKL. Trimming removed 5 bases from V and 0 bases from J; junction bases left unmatched: 6. The CDR3 nucleotides read TGCGCCAGCAGCTTTCAGACTAGCGGGACCTCCTACGAGCAGTACTTC. Encoded protein: CASSFQTSGTSYEQYF.

V and J are TRBV30 and TRBJ1-5; maybe TRBD1 (6 bases). CDR3 length: 13 amino acids. Germline values: CDR1 GTSNPN, CDR2 SVGIG (reference sequence). Trimming removed 1 base from V and 5 bases from J, with 9 bases in between. The CDR3 spells CAWSGQDDQPQHF. Here the CDR3 DNA reads TGTGCCTGGAGTGGACAGGACGATCAGCCCCAGCATTTT.

The chain is built from TRBV19 and TRBJ2-3, with D maybe TRBD2 (6 bases). V was cut by 6 bases and J by 4 bases, with 8 bases left in between. Germline V gene sequence: CDR1 LNHDA, CDR2 SQIVND (reference sequence). This CDR3 is built from 12 residues. DNA for the CDR3: TGTGCCAGTAGCGGGAGAGCAGATACGCAGTATTTT. Its protein product is CASSGRADTQYF.

In this sample, this clone turned up a few times. This chain uses TRBV10-1 with TRBJ2-4; no clear D. Germline lookup yields CDR1 WNHNN and CDR2 SYGVQD (reference sequence). The CDR3 is 14 residues long. With 2 bases removed from V and 4 bases from J, the gap between germline ends came to 9 bases. CDR3 nucleotides: TGCGCCAGCAGTGAGGCAGGACCGAAAAACATTCAGTACTTC. Translating gives CASSEAGPKNIQYF.

The chain links TRBV24-1 to TRBJ1-5, with 7 bases lining up with TRBD1. Trimming removed 12 bases from V and 4 bases from J; junction bases left unmatched: 11. Germline V gene lookup returns CDR1 KGHDR and CDR2 SFDVKD. The CDR3 spans 14 residues. CDR3 coding DNA: TGTGCCGCCCTTGGACAGGATCGAAATCAGCCCCAGCATTTT. Translated: CAALGQDRNQPQHF.

This clone has just one count. The V call is TRBV12-3 or TRBV12-4, the J call TRBJ1-2, with D tentatively TRBD1 (5 bases). The CDR3 has 13 amino acids. V lost 6 bases, J lost 8 bases, and 16 bases lay in between. The DNA for the CDR3 is TGTGCCAGCAGCCCAATGGGGGGAAGGGGCTACACCTTC. Its protein is CASSPMGGRGYTF.

This chain uses TRBV5-4 with TRBJ1-2; D call uncertain. The length of the CDR3 is 13 residues. V was clipped by 7 bases and J by 4 bases, with 14 bases between them. The germline gives CDR1 SGHNT, CDR2 YYREEE (reference sequence). This chain's CDR3 is CASGDDIRYGYTF. The CDR3 DNA reads TGTGCCAGCGGAGATGACATCCGCTATGGCTACACCTTC.

This clone appeared a single time. J is TRBJ2-1 and V is TRBV7-2; D may be TRBD2 (5 bases). The germline V gene has CDR1 SGHTA and CDR2 FQGNSA. This CDR3 has 14 residues. V was clipped by 1 base and J by 4 bases, with 8 bases between them. CDR3 in amino acids: CASSLGAAYNEQFF. The CDR3 DNA sequence: TGTGCCAGCAGCTTAGGAGCGGCTTACAATGAGCAGTTCTTC. The full variable domain, completed using reference TRBV7-2 and TRBJ2-1, is GAGVSQSPSNKVTEKGKDVELRCDPISGHTALYWYRQSLGQGLEFLIYFQGNSAPDKSGLPSDRFSAERTGGSVSTLTIQRTQQEDSAVYLCASSLGAAYNEQFFGPGTRLTVL.

The V gene is TRBV27, the J gene TRBJ2-1; perhaps TRBD1 as D (6 bases). V dropped 5 bases and J dropped 10 bases, with 9 bases sitting between them. This CDR3 is 11 amino acids long. Germline V gene sequence: CDR1 MNHEY, CDR2 SMNVEV (reference sequence). CDR3 in amino acids: CASSQGWEQFF. In nucleotides, the CDR3 is TGTGCCAGCAGTCAGGGGTGGGAGCAGTTCTTC.

On this clone: Other DNA sequences of this sample code for an identical CDR3. V and J are TRBV6-5 and TRBJ1-1; TRBD1 might be the D (6 bases). Germline V gives CDR1 MNHEY, CDR2 SVGAGI. The CDR3 loop spans 15 amino acids. The V end lost 0 bases, the J end lost 2 bases, and 10 bases lay between the germline ends. The CDR3 bases are TGTGCCAGCAGTTACTCGCCAGGGGTCAACACTGAAGCTTTCTTT. Translating it yields CASSYSPGVNTEAFF.

This clone has a handful of counts. The chain employs TRBV15 and TRBJ2-7; D is ambiguous. CDR3 length equals 14 residues. Trimming shortened V by 0 bases and J by 2 bases, and 8 bases separated the two germline ends. Germline V CDR1 and CDR2: LNHNV, YYDKDF (reference sequence). This CDR3 is CATSRDGQTYEQYF. The CDR3 coding sequence is TGTGCCACCAGCAGAGATGGGCAGACCTACGAGCAGTACTTC.

The chain joins TRBV3-1 (or the pseudogene TRBV3-2) to TRBJ2-7, with no clear D. This CDR3 is built from 13 residues. Germline CDR1 reads LGHDT; CDR2 reads YNNKEL (reference sequence). Trimming pared 1 base from V and 6 bases from J, leaving 10 bases between. The CDR3 spells CASSQVVHGEQYF. CDR3 coding DNA: TGTGCCAGCAGCCAAGTTGTCCATGGCGAGCAGTACTTC.

The J gene is TRBJ1-2, the V gene TRBV7-8, with a weak D call TRBD1 (5 bases). There are 14 residues in the CDR3. Germline V lookup: CDR1 SGHVS, CDR2 FQNEAQ. V lost 0 bases to trimming and J lost 4 bases, with 9 bases between them. The CDR3 DNA is TGTGCCAGCAGCTTAGCTGCAGGGAGCTATGGCTACACCTTC. Protein: CASSLAAGSYGYTF. The whole variable domain, filled in from reference TRBV7-8 and TRBJ1-2, reads GAGVSQSPRYKVAKRGQDVALRCDPISGHVSLFWYQQALGQGPEFLTYFQNEAQLDKSGLPSDRFFAERPEGSVSTLKIQRTQQEDSAVYLCASSLAAGSYGYTFGSGTRLTVV.

The table lists this clone with a count of one. The rearrangement joins TRBV24-1 to TRBJ2-5, with TRBD1 matching over 10 bases. Germline V lookup: CDR1 KGHDR, CDR2 SFDVKD. This CDR3 is 15 amino acids long. V dropped 3 bases and J dropped 3; count of bases not matched to a gene: 3. The CDR3 nucleotides are TGTGCCACCAGTGATGCCGGGACAGGGGAAGAGACCCAGTACTTC. This encodes CATSDAGTGEETQYF.

V gene TRBV25-1 combines with J gene TRBJ2-2; D remains unclear. The germline gives CDR1 MGHDK, CDR2 SYGVNS. CDR3 length equals 15 residues. Between the trimmed V and J ends, which lost 2 bases and 3 bases, there was a span of 10 bases. This chain's CDR3 is CASSELQADTGELFF. CDR3 in DNA: TGTGCCAGCAGTGAACTGCAGGCCGACACCGGGGAGCTGTTTTTT.

This chain connects TRBV2 to TRBJ2-4; D is uncertain. CDR3 length: 15 residues. V was clipped by 6 bases and J by 0 bases, with 12 bases between them. The germline V gene encodes CDR1 SNHLY and CDR2 FYNNEI. The DNA for the CDR3 is TGTGCCAGCAGAGGCTGGGATCTAGCCAAAAACATTCAGTACTTC. Translating gives CASRGWDLAKNIQYF. Full variable domain (remainder filled in from reference TRBV2 and TRBJ2-4): EPEVTQTPSHQVTQMGQEVILRCVPISNHLYFYWYRQILGQKVEFLVSFYNNEISEKSEIFDDQFSVERPDGSNFTLKIRSTKLEDSAMYFCASRGWDLAKNIQYFGAGTRLSVL.

This sequence joins TRBV2 and TRBJ2-5, with 12 bases that match TRBD2. The CDR3 runs to 16 residues. V was clipped by 2 bases and J by 2 bases; unmatched bases: 3. From germline, CDR1 is SNHLY and CDR2 FYNNEI. The CDR3 sequence: CASSELAGGPQETQYF. The DNA for the CDR3 is TGTGCCAGCAGTGAACTAGCGGGAGGGCCGCAAGAGACCCAGTACTTC.

The chain combines TRBV5-1 with TRBJ1-2; 9 nucleotides agree with TRBD1. CDR1 is SGHRS, CDR2 YFSETQ, per germline. V shed 7 bases and J 2 bases; nucleotides not matched to a gene: 24. The CDR3 extends over 20 amino acids. CDR3 in amino acids: CASLPVFPGTGSGVNYGYTF. The CDR3 DNA sequence: TGCGCCAGCCTACCCGTTTTCCCCGGGACAGGGAGTGGTGTCAACTATGGCTACACCTTC.

V gene TRBV7-9 combines with J gene TRBJ2-1; maybe TRBD1 (6 bases). Germline V lookup: CDR1 SEHNR, CDR2 FQNEAQ (reference sequence). The CDR3 consists of 17 residues. Trimming took off 3 bases at V and 1 base at J, with 16 bases between the two ends. The CDR3 sequence: CASSFLSAGDSYNEQFF. The CDR3 DNA sequence: TGTGCCAGCAGCTTTCTGTCTGCAGGGGATTCCTACAATGAGCAGTTCTTC. Drawing the rest from reference TRBV7-9 and TRBJ2-1, the complete variable domain is DTGVSQNPRHKITKRGQNVTFRCDPISEHNRLYWYRQTLGQGPEFLTYFQNEAQLEKSRLLSDRFSAERPKGSFSTLEIQRTEQGDSAMYLCASSFLSAGDSYNEQFFGPGTRLTVL.

The rearrangement links TRBV6-2 or TRBV6-3 to TRBJ2-7, with 9 bases aligning to TRBD1. This CDR3 is 14 amino acids long. Germline V lookup: CDR1 MNHEY, CDR2 SVGEGT. Trimming took 0 bases from V and 4 from J; bases not matched to a gene: 1. The CDR3 region has the DNA TGTGCCAGCAGTTACTCCGGGACAGGGTACGAGCAGTACTTC. Translated, it gives CASSYSGTGYEQYF.

The genes are TRBV28 and TRBJ1-2; TRBD1 matches 9 bases. CDR3 length: 15 amino acids. V lost 8 bases and J lost 11; bases outside the gene matches: 18. Germline CDR1 MDHEN, CDR2 SYDVKM. Written as DNA, the CDR3 is TGTGCCAGCTTCGAGACCGGGACAGGGATTATCCCATACACCTTC. Translation: CASFETGTGIIPYTF.

This rearrangement joins TRBV2 to TRBJ2-7, with 12 bases aligning to TRBD1. V trimming: 5 bases; J trimming: 3 bases; junction bases outside the gene matches: 26. The CDR3 consists of 22 residues. Germline V gene sequence: CDR1 SNHLY, CDR2 FYNNEI. Written as DNA, the CDR3 is TGTGCCAGCAGTCCTACCGGGACAGGGGGCCTAGCGGGAGAATTATTCAGCTACGAGCAGTACTTC. It specifies CASSPTGTGGLAGELFSYEQYF.

The chain's CDR3 is CAIAQGLNTEAFF. DNA of the CDR3: TGTGCCATTGCACAGGGGCTGAACACTGAAGCTTTCTTT. V gene TRBV10-3 combines with J gene TRBJ1-1, with 7 bases lining up with TRBD1. From germline, CDR1 is ENHRY and CDR2 SYGVKD. The CDR3 contains 13 residues. V shed 9 bases and J 0 bases; nucleotides not matched to a gene: 4.

This clone came up a few times. The chain carries TRBV28 and TRBJ1-1; TRBD1 matches 10 bases. CDR3 size: 17 residues. CDR1 and CDR2 (germline): MDHEN, SYDVKM. V dropped 1 base and J dropped 5; count of bases not matched to a gene: 10. CDR3 region: CASSLSTDRGGKTEAFF. The CDR3 DNA sequence: TGTGCCAGCAGTTTATCCACGGACAGGGGGGGTAAAACTGAAGCTTTCTTT.

This chain uses TRBV19 with TRBJ1-1; possible D gene TRBD1, 5 bases. The CDR3 is made up of 12 amino acids. V was clipped by 5 bases and J by 11 bases, with 15 bases between them. Germline-derived CDR1 and CDR2 are LNHDA and SQIVND (reference sequence). CDR3 nucleotide sequence: TGTGCCAGTAGTGGACGCCGGGGGTATGCTTTCTTT. Its protein is CASSGRRGYAFF.

This chain joins TRBV30 and TRBJ1-3, with TRBD1 identical over 10 bases. The CDR3 totals 15 residues. Germline CDR1 and CDR2: GTSNPN and SVGIG (reference sequence). Trimming removed 3 bases from V and 4 bases from J; junction bases left unmatched: 6. This CDR3 is CAWSPDRGPGNTIYF. The CDR3 region has the DNA TGTGCCTGGAGCCCTGACAGGGGGCCAGGAAACACCATATATTTT.

This chain links TRBV4-1 with TRBJ2-2, with TRBD2 identical over 7 bases. Germline CDR1 reads MGHRA; CDR2 reads YSYEKL. This CDR3 is built from 16 residues. V was clipped by 0 bases and J by 1 base; unmatched bases: 2. The CDR3, as DNA: TGCGCCAGCAGCCAAGAAGGCGGGAGGAACACCGGGGAGCTGTTTTTT. Protein product: CASSQEGGRNTGELFF.